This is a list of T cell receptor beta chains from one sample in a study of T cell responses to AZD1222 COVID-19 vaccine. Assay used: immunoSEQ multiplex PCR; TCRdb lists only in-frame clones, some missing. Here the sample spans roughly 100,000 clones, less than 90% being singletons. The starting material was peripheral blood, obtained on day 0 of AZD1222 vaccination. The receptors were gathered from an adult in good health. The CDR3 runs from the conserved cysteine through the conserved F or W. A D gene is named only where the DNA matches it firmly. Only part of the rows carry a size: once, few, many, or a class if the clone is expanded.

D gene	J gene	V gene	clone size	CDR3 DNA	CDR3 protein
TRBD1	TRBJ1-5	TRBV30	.	TGTGCCTGCACTTCGGGACAGGCCAATCAGCCCCAGCATTTT	CACTSGQANQPQHF
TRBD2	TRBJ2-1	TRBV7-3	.	TGTGCCAGCAGCCGTCGGACTAGCGGCGCCTACAATGAGCAGTTCTTC	CASSRRTSGAYNEQFF
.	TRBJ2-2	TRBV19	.	TGTGCCGGAAGACGGGGAGGGGGGCTGTTTTTT	CAGRRGGGLFF
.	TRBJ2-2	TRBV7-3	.	TGTGCCAGCAGCTTAATGGCCTCTGGGGAGCTGTTTTTT	CASSLMASGELFF
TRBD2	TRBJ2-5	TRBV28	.	TGTGCCAGCAGGGGAAGAGCAGCGGGAGACACAGAGACCCAGTACTTC	CASRGRAAGDTETQYF
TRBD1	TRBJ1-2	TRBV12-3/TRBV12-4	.	TGTGCCAGCAGACCGACAGGGAACTATGGCTACACCTTC	CASRPTGNYGYTF
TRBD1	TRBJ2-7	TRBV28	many	TGTGCCAGCGGACAGGCCTACGAGCAGTACTTC	CASGQAYEQYF
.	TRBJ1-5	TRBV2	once	TGTGCCAGCAGTGAAGCTTGGGGAAGTCAGCCCCAGCATTTT	CASSEAWGSQPQHF
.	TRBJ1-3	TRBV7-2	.	TGTGCCAGCAGCTTAGGGGATCCTATCTCTGGAAACACCATATATTTT	CASSLGDPISGNTIYF
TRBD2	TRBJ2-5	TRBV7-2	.	TGTGCCAGCAGATCCCGCCGGGGGGAAGAGACCCAGTACTTC	CASRSRRGEETQYF
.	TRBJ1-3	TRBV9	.	TGTGCCAGCAGCGTAGTAGGGACTGGAAACACCATATATTTT	CASSVVGTGNTIYF
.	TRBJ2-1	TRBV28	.	TGTGCCAGCAGTTTAGCATCTTGGGAAGAGCAGTTCTTC	CASSLASWEEQFF
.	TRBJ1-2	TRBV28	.	TGTGCCAGCAGTCTCGCCGAGGCAGGGCGTTACGGCTACACCTTC	CASSLAEAGRYGYTF
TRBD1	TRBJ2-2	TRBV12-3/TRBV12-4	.	TGTGCCAGCAGTACAGGGGCCGGGGAGCTGTTTTTT	CASSTGAGELFF
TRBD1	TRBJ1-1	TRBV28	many	TGTGCCAGCAACCTACTCTCAGGGGGCGCGAACACTGAAGCTTTCTTT	CASNLLSGGANTEAFF
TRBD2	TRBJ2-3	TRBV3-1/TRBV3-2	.	TGTGCCAGCAGCCAAACCGGGAGGAGCACAGATACGCAGTATTTT	CASSQTGRSTDTQYF
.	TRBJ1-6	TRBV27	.	TGTGCCAGCAGTTCCACAGGAATTTCATCCCTCCACTTT	CASSSTGISSLHF
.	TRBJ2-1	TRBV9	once	TGTGCCAGCAGCTACGGGGGTGAGCAGTTCTTC	CASSYGGEQFF
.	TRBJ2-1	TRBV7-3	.	TGTGCCAGCAGCTACCAGGCTGGGACCTACAATGAGCAGTTCTTC	CASSYQAGTYNEQFF
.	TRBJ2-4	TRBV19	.	TGTGCCAGTAGTCTCCAGGGACCCCAAAACATTCAGTACTTC	CASSLQGPQNIQYF
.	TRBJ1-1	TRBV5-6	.	TGTGCCAGCAGCTTGAGGGGGAACACTGAAGCTTTCTTT	CASSLRGNTEAFF
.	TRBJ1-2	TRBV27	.	TGTGCCAGCAGTCCCCGACAGACCTTGTCTAACTATGGCTACACCTTC	CASSPRQTLSNYGYTF
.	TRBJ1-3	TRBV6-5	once	TGTGCCAGCAGTCCGAGCGCACGAAACACCATATATTTT	CASSPSARNTIYF
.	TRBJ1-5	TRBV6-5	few	TGTGCCATTAGGACAACTAGCAATCAGCCCCAGCATTTT	CAIRTTSNQPQHF
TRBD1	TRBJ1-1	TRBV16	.	TGTGCCAGCAGCGCCCGGGACAGGGGGGTTGCTGAAGCTTTCTTT	CASSARDRGVAEAFF
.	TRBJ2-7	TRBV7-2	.	TGTGCCAGCAGCTTAGGGGACTCATTCCTTGGCTACGAGCAGTACTTC	CASSLGDSFLGYEQYF
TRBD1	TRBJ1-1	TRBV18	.	TGTGCCAGCTCACCCTCGGACAGGTACGGGACTGAAGCTTTCTTT	CASSPSDRYGTEAFF
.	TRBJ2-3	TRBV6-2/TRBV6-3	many	TGTGCCAGCAGTTACTCAGGGACACACCCAAATACGCAGTATTTT	CASSYSGTHPNTQYF
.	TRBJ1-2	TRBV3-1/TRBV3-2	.	TGTGCTCAAGGGCCCACACCCGATGGCTACACCTTC	CAQGPTPDGYTF
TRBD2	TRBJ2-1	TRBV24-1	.	TGTGCCACCAACGACGGGAGGGTCAATGAGCAGTTCTTC	CATNDGRVNEQFF
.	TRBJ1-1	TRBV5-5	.	TGTGCCAGCAGCTTTGGGACTATAGGAGCTTTCTTT	CASSFGTIGAFF
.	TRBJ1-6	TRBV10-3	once	TGTGCCATCAGTGAGGGACTAAGGGCCTCTAATTCACCCCTCCACTTT	CAISEGLRASNSPLHF
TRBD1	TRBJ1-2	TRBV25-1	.	TGTGCCAGCAGTGAATACGAAGGACAGGGAAACTATGGCTACACCTTC	CASSEYEGQGNYGYTF
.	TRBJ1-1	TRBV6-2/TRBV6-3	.	TGTGCCAGCAGTTACAGTAGGGGTAGGGCTGACACTGAAGCTTTCTTT	CASSYSRGRADTEAFF
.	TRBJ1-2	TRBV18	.	TGTGCCAGCTCACCAGGGTCCGACTATGGCTACACCTTC	CASSPGSDYGYTF
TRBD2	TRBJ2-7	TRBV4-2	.	TGTGCCAGCAGCCAAGAAGGGACTAGCTTCTACGAGCAGTACTTC	CASSQEGTSFYEQYF
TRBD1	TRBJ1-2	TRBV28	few	TGTGCCAGCAGTTTACCCGGACAGGCCTATGGCTACACCTTC	CASSLPGQAYGYTF
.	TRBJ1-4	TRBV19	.	TGTGCCAGTAAACAACGGGACTTGGGGTATGAAAAACTGTTTTTT	CASKQRDLGYEKLFF
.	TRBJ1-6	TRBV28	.	TGTGCCAGCAGTTTAACTGACGGTGGCTCACCCCTCCACTTT	CASSLTDGGSPLHF
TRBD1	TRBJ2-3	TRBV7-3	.	TGTGCCAGCAGCTCTACAGGGGGACTCACAGATACGCAGTATTTT	CASSSTGGLTDTQYF
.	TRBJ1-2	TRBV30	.	TGTGCCTGGAGTTCCCAGAGAAACTATGGCTACACCTTC	CAWSSQRNYGYTF
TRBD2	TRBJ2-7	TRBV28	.	TGTGCCAGCGGTAGCGGGAGTCTATTGCTCGAGCAGTACTTC	CASGSGSLLLEQYF
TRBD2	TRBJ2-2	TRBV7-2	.	TGTGCCAGCAGCCCCCAGTTACTAGCGGGAGGTCCCGGGGAGCTGTTTTTT	CASSPQLLAGGPGELFF
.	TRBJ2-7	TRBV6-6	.	TGTGCCAGCAGTCGGGGGACTTTAACAGGGGGGGGGAACGAGCAGTACTTC	CASSRGTLTGGGNEQYF
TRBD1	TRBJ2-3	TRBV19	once	TGTGCCAGTAGTAGGAATCCGACAGGGGCCTCGACAGATACGCAGTATTTT	CASSRNPTGASTDTQYF